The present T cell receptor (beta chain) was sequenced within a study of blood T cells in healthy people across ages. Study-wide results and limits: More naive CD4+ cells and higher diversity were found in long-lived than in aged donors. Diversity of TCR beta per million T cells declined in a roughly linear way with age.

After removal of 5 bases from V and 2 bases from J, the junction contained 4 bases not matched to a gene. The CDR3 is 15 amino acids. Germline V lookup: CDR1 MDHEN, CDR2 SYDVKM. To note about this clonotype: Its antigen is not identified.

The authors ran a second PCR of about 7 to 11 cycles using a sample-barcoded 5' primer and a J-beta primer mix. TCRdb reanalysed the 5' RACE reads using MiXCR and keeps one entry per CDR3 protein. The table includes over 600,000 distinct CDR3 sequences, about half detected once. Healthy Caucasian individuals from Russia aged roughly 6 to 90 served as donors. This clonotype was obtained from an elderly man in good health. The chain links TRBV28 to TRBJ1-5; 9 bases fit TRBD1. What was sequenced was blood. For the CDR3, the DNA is TGTGCCAGCAGTCGACGGACAGGGGGCAATCAGCCCCAGCATTTT. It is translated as CASSRRTGGNQPQHF.